Listed below are T cell receptor beta chains from one sample, sequenced in a study of blood T cell dynamics during melanoma immunotherapy. Assay used: immunoSEQ multiplex PCR; TCRdb lists only in-frame clones, some missing. The table shows about 19,000 clones, with about 85% occurring only once. The sample in question was blood, obtained from a patient treated with checkpoint blockade. These receptors came from a human donor with melanoma. The CDR3 runs from the conserved cysteine through the conserved F or W. Each record gives: CDR3 length, V gene, CDR3 protein.

19	TRBV6-1	CASSEVLLAGGPSGGELFF
18	TRBV5-4	CASSPMTSGRSGANVLTF
16	TRBV23-1	CASSQSNRTSTDTQYF
14	TRBV6-5	CASNNRGGDEKLFF
12	TRBV28	CASTYPWGPQHF
15	TRBV15	CATSREGGDYNEQFF
15	TRBV13	CASSSSGVSPYEQYF
13	TRBV2	CASRLAGVDEQFF
15	TRBV6-5	CASRRDRSGMVPAFF
16	TRBV27	CASSLLGTGATYEQYF
13	TRBV10-3	CAITSGRGDTQYF
20	TRBV7-8	CASSAHEGSGRARSRDEQFF
17	TRBV9	CASSVEPRDSLNTEAFF
13	TRBV6-4	CASSRGPTDTQYF
14	TRBV28	CASSPTLNQETQYF
12	TRBV30	CAWSPGHNEQFF